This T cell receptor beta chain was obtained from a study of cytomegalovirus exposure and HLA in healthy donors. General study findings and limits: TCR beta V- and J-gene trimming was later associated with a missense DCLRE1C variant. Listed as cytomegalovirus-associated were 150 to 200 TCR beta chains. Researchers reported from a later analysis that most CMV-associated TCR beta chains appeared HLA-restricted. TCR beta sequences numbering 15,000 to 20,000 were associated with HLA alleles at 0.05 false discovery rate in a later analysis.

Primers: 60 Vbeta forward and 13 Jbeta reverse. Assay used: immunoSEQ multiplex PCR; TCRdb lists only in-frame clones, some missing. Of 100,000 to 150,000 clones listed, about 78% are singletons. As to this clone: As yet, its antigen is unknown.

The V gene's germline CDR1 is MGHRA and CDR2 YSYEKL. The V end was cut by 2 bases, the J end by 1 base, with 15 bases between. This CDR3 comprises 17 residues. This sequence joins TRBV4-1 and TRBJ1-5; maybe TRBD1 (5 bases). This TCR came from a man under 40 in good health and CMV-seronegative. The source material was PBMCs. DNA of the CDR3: TGCGCCAGCAGCCAAAACCCGCCCGGGGGAAGCAATCAGCCCCAGCATTTT. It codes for CASSQNPPGGSNQPQHF.